This T cell receptor (beta chain) was captured in a study of T-cell reconstitution after alpha-beta-depleted transplantation in children. Findings and caveats of the study: The study reportedly traced alpha-beta T cells about two months after transplant to several hundred expanded graft clones.

Trimming left V 3 bases short and J 1 base short, with 9 bases between. Germline loops: CDR1 MNHEY, CDR2 SMNVEV (reference sequence). The CDR3 length is 14 residues. Comment on this clonotype: Its target is not known.

The authors prepared the TCRbeta library with unique molecular identifiers. Via MiXCR, TCRdb re-called the PCR reads, giving one row per CDR3 protein. Among roughly 790,000 distinct CDR3 sequences listed, around 17% were seen once. This clonotype originated in a male patient younger than 18 who had a stem cell transplant for acute lymphoblastic leukemia, so the T cells may come from the graft donor. The sample consisted of PBMCs, mostly from graft donor cells, taken 360 days after TCRalphabeta/CD19-depleted stem cell transplant. The gene calls are TRBV27 and TRBJ1-1, with D maybe TRBD1 (5 bases). The CDR3 region is CASSFLGGNTEAFF. CDR3 DNA sequence: TGTGCCAGCAGTTTCCTGGGGGGGAACACTGAAGCTTTCTTT.